Listed here are 27 T cell receptor beta chains from one sample, sequenced in a study of T cell repertoires in cytomegalovirus infection. TCRdb processed the reads anew with MiXCR; each CDR3 protein has one entry. The table lists over 300,000 distinct CDR3 sequences, 15% to 20% of them singletons. The source material was PBMCs. All receptors come from a human donor in good health (CMV status not recorded). Some clones in this sample may be carry-over from other donors' samples.

This clonotype has ten or more counts. DNA of the CDR3: TGTGCCAGCAGCCGCCGGGACAGGAGTTGGGGAACTAATGAAAAACTGTTTTTT. It translates to CASSRRDRSWGTNEKLFF. This chain links TRBV7-2 with TRBJ1-4, with 8 bases matching TRBD1. This CDR3 is 18 amino acids long. V was clipped by 5 bases and J by 1 base; unmatched bases: 12. Germline values: CDR1 SGHTA, CDR2 FQGNSA.

This clonotype was seen at least ten times. The rearrangement links TRBV6-5 to TRBJ1-3; 8 bases are a match to TRBD1. V dropped 0 bases and J dropped 0; count of bases not matched to a gene: 7. The CDR3 consists of 18 residues. CDR1 is MNHEY and CDR2 is SVGAGI in the germline V gene. CDR3 coding DNA: TGTGCCAGCAGTTACTCCCGGGACAGGACCCACTCTGGAAACACCATATATTTT. Protein product: CASSYSRDRTHSGNTIYF.

This clonotype has just a few counts. The limits of the CDR3 on the DNA are not certain, so only TCRdb's listed CDR3 is given. V usage is TRBV7-5 and J usage is TRBJ2-1; whether TRBD1, the table's D call, matches the DNA was not checked. TRBV7-5 is a recognized pseudogene. 15 amino acids form the CDR3, both terminal residues included. Here the CDR3 reads CISVPEAYRGVEQFF.

This clonotype was observed at least ten times. The rearrangement uses TRBV28 and TRBJ2-7; D is perhaps TRBD2 (7 bases). The germline V and J ends were trimmed by 4 bases and 4 bases, with 14 bases remaining between them. CDR3 length equals 14 residues. CDR1 is MDHEN, CDR2 SYDVKM, per germline. CDR3 residues: CASSSGGLPYEQYF. The CDR3, as DNA: TGTGCCAGCAGTTCGGGGGGCCTCCCTTACGAGCAGTACTTC.

J is TRBJ2-2 and V is TRBV11-2; D gene uncertain. The length of the CDR3 is 16 residues. V was pared by 3 bases and J by 6 bases, with 17 bases between. The germline gives CDR1 SGHAT, CDR2 FQNNGV. The DNA for the CDR3 is TGTGCCAGCAGCTTTAGGAGCCCCTTACTCTCCGGGGAGCTGTTTTTT. Its protein is CASSFRSPLLSGELFF.

The rearrangement links TRBV19 to TRBJ1-5; 7 bases are a match to TRBD1. The J segment lost 2 bases and the V segment lost 4 bases, leaving 5 bases of the junction unmatched. There are 15 residues in the CDR3. Germline CDR1 LNHDA, CDR2 SQIVND (reference sequence). The CDR3 nucleotides read TGTGCCAGTAGTACCGGGACAGCTGGCAATCAGCCCCAGCATTTT. It encodes CASSTGTAGNQPQHF.

V usage is TRBV24-1 and J usage is TRBJ2-1; D possibly corresponds to TRBD1 (5 bases). The CDR3 has 16 amino acids. Between the trimmed V and J ends, which lost 3 bases and 5 bases, there was a span of 16 bases. The germline CDR1 and CDR2 sequences are KGHDR and SFDVKD. The CDR3 nucleotides read TGTGCCACCAGTGATCCTGGACAAGGTTGGAACAATGAGCAGTTCTTC. Residues: CATSDPGQGWNNEQFF.

This clonotype has ten or more counts. V and J are TRBV7-2 and TRBJ2-6, with 7 bases aligning to TRBD1. In germline, CDR1 is SGHTA, CDR2 FQGNSA. V lost 1 base to trimming and J lost 0 bases; unmatched junction nucleotides: 3. This CDR3 is built from 17 residues. The chain's CDR3 is CASSLEGTASGANVLTF. The DNA for the CDR3 is TGTGCCAGCAGCTTAGAAGGGACAGCCTCTGGGGCCAACGTCCTGACTTTC.

This clonotype was observed many times. CDR3 region: CASSLVTETQYF. The CDR3 nucleotides read TGTGCCAGCAGCTTAGTTACAGAGACCCAGTACTTC. The chain joins TRBV7-9 to TRBJ2-5; D remains ambiguous. This CDR3 is 12 amino acids long. Germline V gene sequence: CDR1 SEHNR, CDR2 FQNEAQ (reference sequence). V lost 1 base and J lost 4, with 4 bases in between.

This clonotype has at least ten counts. The chain joins TRBV6-5 to TRBJ2-7; 13 positions agree with TRBD2. The CDR3 contains 19 residues. The junction had 13 bases not matched to a gene; V was cut back by 2 bases and J by 3 bases. Germline-derived CDR1 and CDR2 are MNHEY and SVGAGI. CDR3 nucleotide sequence: TGTGCCAGCAGTTACAAAGACGGACTAGCGGGGGCCAAATTCTACGAGCAGTACTTC. Its translation is CASSYKDGLAGAKFYEQYF.

This chain joins TRBV20-1 and TRBJ1-2; no firm D call. The germline V gene encodes CDR1 DFQATT and CDR2 SNEGSKA (reference sequence). V was clipped by 0 bases and J by 4 bases, with 12 bases between them. The CDR3 is 14 residues long. As DNA, the CDR3 is TGCAGTGCTAGAGATTCACACCTACCCTATGGCTACACCTTC. Residues: CSARDSHLPYGYTF.

This clonotype was observed at least ten times. V and J are TRBV11-2 and TRBJ2-3; D remains unclear. Trimming left V 2 bases short and J 1 base short, with 16 bases between. Per germline, CDR1 SGHAT and CDR2 FQNNGV. The CDR3 is 17 residues long. The DNA for the CDR3 is TGTGCCAGCAGCTTAAATTTATTAGCATCCCGCACAGATACGCAGTATTTT. This sequence encodes CASSLNLLASRTDTQYF.

The rearrangement uses TRBV4-1 and TRBJ2-3, with D possibly matching TRBD2 (6 bases). Trimming took off 0 bases at V and 3 bases at J, with 16 bases between the two ends. This CDR3 contains 17 residues. The germline gives CDR1 MGHRA, CDR2 YSYEKL. CDR3 sequence: CASSQDEWGESTDTQYF. In nucleotides, the CDR3 is TGCGCCAGCAGCCAAGACGAGTGGGGGGAATCAACAGATACGCAGTATTTT.

At least ten counts were recorded for this clonotype. This chain joins TRBV20-1 and TRBJ2-3; 7 positions agree with TRBD1. Germline trimming cut 1 base from V and 1 base from J; bases unmatched to any gene: 5. CDR1 is DFQATT, CDR2 SNEGSKA, per germline (reference sequence). CDR3 length equals 15 residues. CDR3 coding DNA: TGCAGTGCTAGAGGTTACCAGGGGGGCACAGATACGCAGTATTTT. Translating it yields CSARGYQGGTDTQYF.

This clonotype came up a few times. This rearrangement joins TRBV3-1 to TRBJ1-6; TRBD1 agrees at 9 bases. Germline V CDR1 and CDR2: LGHDT, YNNKEL (reference sequence). The CDR3 has 14 amino acids. The J segment lost 9 bases and the V segment lost 6 bases, leaving 6 bases of the junction unmatched. This chain's CDR3 is CASRPSDRGSPLHF. In nucleotides, the CDR3 is TGTGCCAGCAGACCATCGGACAGGGGTTCACCCCTCCACTTT.

This clonotype was seen a handful of times. The CDR3 DNA reads TGCGCCAGCAGCCAAGACGGGACACTACGTGAAGCTTTCTTT. Amino acids: CASSQDGTLREAFF. The chain links TRBV4-1 to TRBJ1-1, with D possibly matching TRBD1 (6 bases). Germline V gives CDR1 MGHRA, CDR2 YSYEKL. The V and J ends lost 0 bases and 7 bases respectively, with 12 bases between them. The CDR3 totals 14 residues.

The sample holds many counts of this clonotype. The chain combines TRBV6-1 with TRBJ1-5; tentatively, D is TRBD1 (6 bases). Trimming took off 2 bases at V and 4 bases at J, with 15 bases between the two ends. This CDR3 is built from 16 residues. In germline, CDR1 is MNHNS, CDR2 SASEGT. The CDR3 nucleotides are TGTGCCAGCAGTGAATTTGGGGCAGGGGTAAATCAGCCCCAGCATTTT. It specifies CASSEFGAGVNQPQHF.

This clonotype appeared many times. The chain's CDR3 is CASSLPSISSGANVLTF. The CDR3, as DNA: TGCGCCAGCAGCTTGCCCAGTATTAGCTCTGGGGCCAACGTCCTGACTTTC. V and J are TRBV5-1 and TRBJ2-6; D gene ambiguous. The CDR3 loop spans 17 amino acids. With 1 base removed from V and 0 bases from J, the gap between germline ends came to 11 bases. Germline V gene sequence: CDR1 SGHRS, CDR2 YFSETQ. Looking up the rest from reference TRBV5-1 and TRBJ2-6 gives the full variable domain: KAGVTQTPRYLIKTRGQQVTLSCSPISGHRSVSWYQQTPGQGLQFLFEYFSETQRNKGNFPGRFSGRQFSNSRSEMNVSTLELGDSALYLCASSLPSISSGANVLTFGAGSRLTVL.

This clonotype was seen at least ten times. The rearrangement joins TRBV6-1 to TRBJ1-4, with D possibly matching TRBD1 (5 bases). CDR3 length equals 15 residues. From germline, CDR1 is MNHNS and CDR2 SASEGT. Between the trimmed V and J ends, which lost 0 bases and 4 bases, there was a span of 9 bases. CDR3 loop: CASSEASGINEKLFF. As DNA, the CDR3 is TGTGCCAGCAGTGAAGCATCAGGGATTAATGAAAAACTGTTTTTT.

The J gene is TRBJ1-1, the V gene TRBV20-1, with 8 bases matching TRBD1. Trimming removed 6 bases from V and 5 bases from J; junction bases left unmatched: 5. Germline V lookup: CDR1 DFQATT, CDR2 SNEGSKA (reference sequence). CDR3 length: 12 amino acids. This chain's CDR3 is CSAYRGETEAFF. CDR3 sequence (DNA): TGCAGTGCGTACAGGGGGGAGACTGAAGCTTTCTTT.

In this sample, this clonotype turned up a few times. The chain joins TRBV7-8 to TRBJ2-3; TRBD1 matches 8 bases. V was pared by 2 bases and J by 5 bases, with 6 bases of the junction left unmatched. CDR3 length: 15 amino acids. Germline V gene lookup returns CDR1 SGHVS and CDR2 FQNEAQ. CDR3 coding DNA: TGTGCCAGCAGCTTAAGAGGACAGGGTAGAGATACGCAGTATTTT. Its protein product is CASSLRGQGRDTQYF.

The genes are TRBV29-1 and TRBJ1-1, with D possibly matching TRBD1 (5 bases). The length of the CDR3 is 14 residues. The germline V gene encodes CDR1 SQVTM and CDR2 ANQGSEA. The V end lost 5 bases, the J end lost 3 bases, and 16 bases lay between the germline ends. CDR3 residues: CSVWGQVWDTEAFF. CDR3 nucleotides: TGCAGCGTTTGGGGCCAGGTCTGGGACACTGAAGCTTTCTTT.

This clonotype was seen more than once but under ten times. V and J are TRBV7-2 and TRBJ2-1; no clear D gene. Per the germline V gene, CDR1 is SGHTA and CDR2 is FQGNSA. V was trimmed by 1 base and J by 7 bases, leaving 17 bases between them. CDR3 length: 16 amino acids. Here the CDR3 reads CASSLVLNVPRNEQFF. For the CDR3, the DNA is TGTGCCAGCAGCTTAGTCCTAAACGTACCCCGGAATGAGCAGTTCTTC. Combining the CDR3 with reference TRBV7-2 and TRBJ2-1 gives the whole variable domain GAGVSQSPSNKVTEKGKDVELRCDPISGHTALYWYRQSLGQGLEFLIYFQGNSAPDKSGLPSDRFSAERTGGSVSTLTIQRTQQEDSAVYLCASSLVLNVPRNEQFFGPGTRLTVL.

This clonotype turned up a few times. The chain employs TRBV7-9 and TRBJ1-4, with D possibly being TRBD1 (6 bases). CDR3 size: 14 residues. Trimming pared 3 bases from V and 6 bases from J, leaving 11 bases between. Germline V gene sequence: CDR1 SEHNR, CDR2 FQNEAQ (reference sequence). In nucleotides, the CDR3 is TGTGCCAGCAGCTTCCTGGGGGGCGATGAAAAACTGTTTTTT. Translation: CASSFLGGDEKLFF. Combining the CDR3 with reference TRBV7-9 and TRBJ1-4 gives the whole variable domain DTGVSQNPRHKITKRGQNVTFRCDPISEHNRLYWYRQTLGQGPEFLTYFQNEAQLEKSRLLSDRFSAERPKGSFSTLEIQRTEQGDSAMYLCASSFLGGDEKLFFGSGTQLSVL.

This clonotype has just a few counts. The chain joins TRBV10-2 to TRBJ1-3; possibly TRBD1 for D (5 bases). The CDR3 covers 11 residues. Trimming cost V 8 bases and J 13 bases, with 15 bases left between them. Germline V gene sequence: CDR1 WSHSY, CDR2 SAAADI. CDR3 in DNA: TGCGCCAGCTCCTCGGGGCGCTGGATATATTTT. It yields the protein CASSSGRWIYF.

V usage is TRBV11-1 and J usage is TRBJ2-2, with TRBD2 as a possible D gene (5 bases). The CDR3 has 19 amino acids. V lost 1 base, J lost 1 base, and 19 bases lay in between. Germline V gives CDR1 SGHAT, CDR2 FQDESV (reference sequence). This CDR3 reads CASSLVAFRGAGNTGELFF. CDR3 coding DNA: TGTGCCAGCAGCTTAGTGGCTTTTCGGGGTGCGGGGAACACCGGGGAGCTGTTTTTT.

This clonotype was counted many times. V and J are TRBV7-2 and TRBJ2-7; no clear D. Trimming left V 5 bases short and J 5 bases short, with 10 bases between. The CDR3 is 12 residues long. CDR1 and CDR2 (germline): SGHTA, FQGNSA. CDR3 bases: TGTGCCAGCAGCGAAGGACGAAACGAGCAGTACTTC. Translation gives CASSEGRNEQYF.